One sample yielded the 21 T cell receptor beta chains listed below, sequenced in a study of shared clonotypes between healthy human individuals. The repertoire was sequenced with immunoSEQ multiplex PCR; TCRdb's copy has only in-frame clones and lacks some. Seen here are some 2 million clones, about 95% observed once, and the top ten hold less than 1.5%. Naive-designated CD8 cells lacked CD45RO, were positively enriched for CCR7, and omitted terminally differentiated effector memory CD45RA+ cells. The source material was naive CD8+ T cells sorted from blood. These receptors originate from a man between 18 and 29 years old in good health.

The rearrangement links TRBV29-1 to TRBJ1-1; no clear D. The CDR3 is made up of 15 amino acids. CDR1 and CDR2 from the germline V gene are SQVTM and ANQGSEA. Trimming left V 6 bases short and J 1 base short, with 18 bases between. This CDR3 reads CSVPSLRTGNTEAFF. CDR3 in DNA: TGCAGCGTCCCCTCCCTTAGGACGGGGAACACTGAAGCTTTCTTT.

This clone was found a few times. The CDR3 reads CASSYGEGDYGYTF. In DNA, the CDR3 is TGTGCCAGCAGTTACGGCGAAGGAGACTATGGCTACACCTTC. The chain recombines TRBV6-5 with TRBJ1-2, with D unresolved. Between the trimmed V and J ends, which lost 2 bases and 3 bases, there was a span of 10 bases. The CDR3 covers 14 residues. CDR1 and CDR2 from the germline V gene are MNHEY and SVGAGI.

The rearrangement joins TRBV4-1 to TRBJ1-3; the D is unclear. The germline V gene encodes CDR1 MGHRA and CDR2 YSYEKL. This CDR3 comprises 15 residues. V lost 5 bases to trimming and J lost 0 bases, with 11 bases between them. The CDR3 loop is CASSKGRSSGNTIYF. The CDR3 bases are TGCGCCAGCAGCAAGGGAAGGAGCTCTGGAAACACCATATATTTT.

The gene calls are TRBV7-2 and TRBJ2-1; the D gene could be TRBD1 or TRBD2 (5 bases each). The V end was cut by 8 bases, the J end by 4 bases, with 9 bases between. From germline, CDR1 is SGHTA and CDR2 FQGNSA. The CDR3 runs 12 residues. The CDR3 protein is CASGEGYNEQFF. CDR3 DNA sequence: TGTGCCAGCGGTGAGGGGTACAATGAGCAGTTCTTC.

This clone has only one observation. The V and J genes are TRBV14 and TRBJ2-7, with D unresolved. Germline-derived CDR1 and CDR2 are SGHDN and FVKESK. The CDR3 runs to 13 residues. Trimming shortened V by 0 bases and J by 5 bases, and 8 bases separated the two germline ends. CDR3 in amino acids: CASSQDPGNEQYF. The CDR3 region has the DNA TGTGCCAGCAGCCAAGATCCAGGAAACGAGCAGTACTTC.

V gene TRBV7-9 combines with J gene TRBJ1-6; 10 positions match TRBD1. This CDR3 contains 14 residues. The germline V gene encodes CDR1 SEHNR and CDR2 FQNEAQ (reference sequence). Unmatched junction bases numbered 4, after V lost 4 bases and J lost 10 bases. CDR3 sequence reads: CASSSTGGDSPLHF. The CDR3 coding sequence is TGTGCCAGCAGCTCGACAGGGGGCGACTCACCCCTCCACTTT.

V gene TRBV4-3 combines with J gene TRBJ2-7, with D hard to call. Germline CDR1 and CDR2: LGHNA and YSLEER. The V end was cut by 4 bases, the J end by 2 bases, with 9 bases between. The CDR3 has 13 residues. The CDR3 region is CASSPNTAYEQYF. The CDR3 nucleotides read TGCGCCAGCAGCCCGAACACAGCCTACGAGCAGTACTTC.

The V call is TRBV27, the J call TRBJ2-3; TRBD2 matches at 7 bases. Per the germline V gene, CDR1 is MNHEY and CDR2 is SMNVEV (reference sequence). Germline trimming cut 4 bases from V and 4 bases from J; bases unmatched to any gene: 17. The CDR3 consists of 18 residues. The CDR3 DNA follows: TGTGCCAGCAGTTGGGGTGTCTGGGGGGAGGGCGGAGCAGATACGCAGTATTTT. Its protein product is CASSWGVWGEGGADTQYF.

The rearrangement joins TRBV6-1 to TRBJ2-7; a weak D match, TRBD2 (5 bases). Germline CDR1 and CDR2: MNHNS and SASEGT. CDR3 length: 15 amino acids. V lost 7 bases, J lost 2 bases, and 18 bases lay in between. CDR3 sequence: CASTPPRSGTYEQYF. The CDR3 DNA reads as TGTGCCAGCACCCCCCCACGGAGCGGTACCTACGAGCAGTACTTC.

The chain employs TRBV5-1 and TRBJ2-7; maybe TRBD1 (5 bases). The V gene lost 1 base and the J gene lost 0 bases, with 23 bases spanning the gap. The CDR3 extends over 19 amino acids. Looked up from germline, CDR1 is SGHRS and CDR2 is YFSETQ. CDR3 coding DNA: TGCGCCAGCAGCTTGAATCCCCGATCGAAGGGGCCCAGCTCCTACGAGCAGTACTTC. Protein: CASSLNPRSKGPSSYEQYF.

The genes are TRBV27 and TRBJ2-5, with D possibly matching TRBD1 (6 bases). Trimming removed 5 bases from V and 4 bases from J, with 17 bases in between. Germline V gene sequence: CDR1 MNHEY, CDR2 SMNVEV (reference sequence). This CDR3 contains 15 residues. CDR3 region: CASSVGTGYAETQYF. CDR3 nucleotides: TGTGCCAGCAGTGTAGGAACAGGGTATGCAGAGACCCAGTACTTC.

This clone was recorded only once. The CDR3 DNA sequence: TGTGCCAGCAGTTACTCGGACGGTAGGGAGACCCAGTACTTC. Protein sequence: CASSYSDGRETQYF. The chain recombines TRBV6-5 with TRBJ2-5; D unresolved. This CDR3 spans 14 amino acids. Looked up from germline, CDR1 is MNHEY and CDR2 is SVGAGI. Trimming pared 0 bases from V and 5 bases from J, leaving 10 bases between.

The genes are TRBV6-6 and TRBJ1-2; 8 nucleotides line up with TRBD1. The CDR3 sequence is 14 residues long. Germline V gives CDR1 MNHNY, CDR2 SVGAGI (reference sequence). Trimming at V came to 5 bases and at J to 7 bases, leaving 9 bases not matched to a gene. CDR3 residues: CASSPDPRGLGYTF. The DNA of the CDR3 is TGTGCCAGCAGTCCCGATCCCAGGGGGCTTGGCTACACCTTC.

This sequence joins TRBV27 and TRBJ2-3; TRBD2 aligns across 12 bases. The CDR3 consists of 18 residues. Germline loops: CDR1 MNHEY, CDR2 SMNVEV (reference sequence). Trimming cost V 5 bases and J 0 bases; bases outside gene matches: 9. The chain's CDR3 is CASSMIRTSGVSTDTQYF. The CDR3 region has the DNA TGTGCCAGCAGTATGATTAGGACTAGCGGGGTCAGCACAGATACGCAGTATTTT.

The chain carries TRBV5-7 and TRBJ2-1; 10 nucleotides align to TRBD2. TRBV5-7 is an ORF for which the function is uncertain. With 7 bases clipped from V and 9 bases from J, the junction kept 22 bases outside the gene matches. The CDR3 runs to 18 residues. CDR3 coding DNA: TGTGCCAGCCCTGGACTAGCGGAGTTAGGCCATAATAATTGTGAGCAGTTCTTC. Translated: CASPGLAELGHNNCEQFF.

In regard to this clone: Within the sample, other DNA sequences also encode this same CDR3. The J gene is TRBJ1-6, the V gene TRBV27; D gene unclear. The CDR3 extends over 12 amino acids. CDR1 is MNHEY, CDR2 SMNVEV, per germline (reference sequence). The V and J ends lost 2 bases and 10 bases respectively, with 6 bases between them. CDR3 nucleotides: TGTGCCAGCAGTTTACTAGGATCACCCCTCCACTTT. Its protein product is CASSLLGSPLHF.

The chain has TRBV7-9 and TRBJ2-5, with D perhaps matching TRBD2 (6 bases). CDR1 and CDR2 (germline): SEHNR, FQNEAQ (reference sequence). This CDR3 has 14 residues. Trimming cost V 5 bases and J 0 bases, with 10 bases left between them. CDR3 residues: CASSPERDQETQYF. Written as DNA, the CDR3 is TGTGCCAGCAGCCCAGAGCGGGACCAAGAGACCCAGTACTTC.

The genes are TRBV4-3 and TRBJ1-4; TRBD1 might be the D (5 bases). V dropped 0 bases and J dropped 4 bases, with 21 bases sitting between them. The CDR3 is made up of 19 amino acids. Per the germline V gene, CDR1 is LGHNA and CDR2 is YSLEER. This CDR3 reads CASSQERRGPLALNEKLFF. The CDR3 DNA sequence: TGCGCCAGCAGCCAAGAAAGAAGGGGACCCCTTGCCCTTAATGAAAAACTGTTTTTT.

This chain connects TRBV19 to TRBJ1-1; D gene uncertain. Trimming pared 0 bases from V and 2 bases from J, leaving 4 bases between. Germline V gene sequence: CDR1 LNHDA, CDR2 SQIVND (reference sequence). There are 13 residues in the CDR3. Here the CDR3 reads CASSIERNTEAFF. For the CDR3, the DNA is TGTGCCAGTAGTATAGAACGAAACACTGAAGCTTTCTTT.

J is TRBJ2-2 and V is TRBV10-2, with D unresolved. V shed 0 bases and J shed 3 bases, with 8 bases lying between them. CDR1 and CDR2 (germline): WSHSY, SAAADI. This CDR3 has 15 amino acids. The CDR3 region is CASSESSGYTGELFF. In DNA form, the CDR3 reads TGCGCCAGCAGTGAGTCTTCAGGTTACACCGGGGAGCTGTTTTTT.

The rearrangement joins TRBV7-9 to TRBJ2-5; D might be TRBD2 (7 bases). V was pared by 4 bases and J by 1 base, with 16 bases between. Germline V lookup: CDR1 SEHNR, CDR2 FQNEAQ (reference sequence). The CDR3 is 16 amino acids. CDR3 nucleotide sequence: TGTGCCAGCAGCTCCTGGGGGGGACAAATCCAAGAGACCCAGTACTTC. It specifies CASSSWGGQIQETQYF.